Only a few counts were recorded for the clone carrying this T cell receptor beta chain. Antigen specificity is unknown. The data originate from a study of T cells after yellow fever vaccination. Study-level results: Abundant clonotypes from the bulk population could contaminate FACS-sorted repertoires. Booster sampling recovered most clones from primary vaccination (96% CD4, 80% to 90% CD8).

Synthesis of TCR cDNA relied on 5'RACE template switching, which attached a universal primer site and UMIs. Each CDR3 protein gets one entry after TCRdb re-called the 5' RACE reads with MiXCR. The top ten hold approximately 1.1% of the sample, which has about 230,000 distinct CDR3 sequences, over 6.5% seen once. The CDR3 covers 16 residues. The V gene's germline CDR1 is DFQATT and CDR2 SNEGSKA (reference sequence). V lost 1 base, J lost 0 bases, and 3 bases stayed unmatched. This receptor was obtained from a man aged 25 to 45 who received the YFV17D yellow fever vaccine. The chain carries TRBV20-1 and TRBJ2-1, with TRBD2 identical over 10 bases. The material was CD4+ T cells sorted from PBMCs, obtained on the day of the yellow fever booster vaccination. The DNA of the CDR3 is TGCAGTGCTAGAGTGGCTAGCGGGAGCTCCTACAATGAGCAGTTCTTC. It codes for CSARVASGSSYNEQFF.